The TCR beta chain described here comes from a study of blood T cells in healthy people across ages. For the second PCR, which ran for about 6 to 12 cycles, a sample-barcoded 5' primer and a J-beta primer mix were used. TCRdb independently ran MiXCR on the 5' RACE reads; one entry per CDR3 protein. The sample shows over 1,500,000 distinct CDR3 sequences, 49% of them seen only once. The CDR3 sequence is 15 residues long. The germline gives CDR1 MGHDK, CDR2 SYGVNS. V was cut by 2 bases and J by 1 base, with 9 bases left in between. The chain recombines TRBV25-1 with TRBJ2-4, with D uncertain. The sequence came from a woman aged 40 to 55 in good health. Sequencing was performed on blood. The CDR3 protein is CASSERAWAKNIQYF. CDR3 bases: TGTGCCAGCAGTGAAAGGGCGTGGGCCAAAAACATTCAGTACTTC.